These 31 T cell receptor beta chains share one sample of origin, sequenced in a study of shared clonotypes between healthy human individuals. Only in-frame clones appear in the TCRdb table, and some are missing; sequencing was by immunoSEQ multiplex PCR. The repertoire holds over a million clones, with 70% to 80% as singletons. Sequences were obtained from memory CD4+ T cells from PBMCs. The subset is: CD45RA-negative fraction. These receptors were collected from a man younger than 35 in good health. Some clones in this sample may be carry-over from other donors' samples.

The chain carries TRBV5-4 and TRBJ1-1; D is perhaps TRBD1 (5 bases). The CDR3 runs 14 residues. Germline values: CDR1 SGHNT, CDR2 YYREEE (reference sequence). Trimming removed 4 bases at V and 2 bases at J, with 12 bases between. The CDR3 loop reads CASSLLGVNTEAFF. The CDR3 coding sequence is TGTGCCAGCAGCCTGCTGGGGGTAAACACTGAAGCTTTCTTT.

This clone was found once. The chain recombines TRBV5-6 with TRBJ2-7, with 8 nucleotides matching TRBD1. The CDR3 totals 12 residues. Trimming cost V 7 bases and J 5 bases; bases outside gene matches: 5. The germline gives CDR1 SGHDT, CDR2 YYEEEE. CDR3 coding DNA: TGTGCCAGCGGACAGGGAGAGGACGAGCAGTACTTC. It codes for CASGQGEDEQYF. The whole variable domain, filled in from reference TRBV5-6 and TRBJ2-7, reads DAGVTQSPTHLIKTRGQQVTLRCSPKSGHDTVSWYQQALGQGPQFIFQYYEEEERQRGNFPDRFSGHQFPNYSSELNVNALLLGDSALYLCASGQGEDEQYFGPGTRLTVT.

The chain employs TRBV9 and TRBJ1-4; D uncertain. Germline-derived CDR1 and CDR2 are SGDLS and YYNGEE. The CDR3 contains 15 residues. Trimming removed 3 bases from V and 8 bases from J, with 17 bases in between. Here the CDR3 DNA reads TGTGCCAGCAGCGGATCGGGATCTTTGGGCGAAAAACTGTTTTTT. Translating gives CASSGSGSLGEKLFF.

This chain links TRBV7-8 with TRBJ2-2; maybe TRBD1 (5 bases). CDR3 length: 15 amino acids. Between the trimmed V and J ends, which lost 3 bases and 1 base, there was a span of 9 bases. Per germline, CDR1 SGHVS and CDR2 FQNEAQ. The CDR3 coding sequence is TGTGCCAGCAGCTTCGGACAATGGAACACCGGGGAGCTGTTTTTT. This translates into CASSFGQWNTGELFF.

This rearrangement joins TRBV5-6 to TRBJ1-2; 9 nucleotides align to TRBD1. Germline CDR1 reads SGHDT; CDR2 reads YYEEEE. The CDR3 extends over 14 amino acids. V shed 5 bases, J shed 8 bases, and the junction held 10 bases outside the gene matches. Written as DNA, the CDR3 is TGTGCCAGCAGTAGCCCGGGACAGGGTAGCGGCTACACCTTC. As protein: CASSSPGQGSGYTF.

To note about this clone: One base away lies a much larger clone, so this may be a sequencing read error. Distinct nucleotide sequences in the sample also encode this CDR3. V and J are TRBV6-1 and TRBJ2-7, with a weak D call TRBD2 (6 bases). The CDR3 consists of 12 residues. Germline CDR1 and CDR2: MNHNS and SASEGT. The DNA of the CDR3 is TGCGCCAGCAAGGAGGGGCCCTACGAGCAGTACTTC. It yields the protein CASKEGPYEQYF.

This chain uses TRBV23-1 with TRBJ1-6, with 10 nucleotides matching TRBD1. TRBV23-1 is sorted into the ORF group, with uncertain function. The CDR3 is 20 amino acids. V lost 2 bases to trimming and J lost 7 bases; unmatched junction nucleotides: 17. The CDR3 DNA reads as TGCGCCAGCAGTCAACTCCGGGACAGGGGAATAGCGGGGTCCAATTCACCCCTCCACTTT. Protein product: CASSQLRDRGIAGSNSPLHF.

This clone is a singleton in its sample. The chain is built from TRBV11-3 and TRBJ2-1; TRBD2 matches at 11 bases. The length of the CDR3 is 16 residues. Germline trimming cut 5 bases from V and 7 bases from J; bases unmatched to any gene: 10. Per germline, CDR1 SGHNT and CDR2 YENEEA. The CDR3 is CASSALAGGPSNEQFF. CDR3 DNA sequence: TGTGCCAGCAGCGCTTTAGCGGGAGGGCCCAGTAATGAGCAGTTCTTC.

The chain employs TRBV7-3 and TRBJ2-7; 9 bases agree with TRBD2. CDR1 and CDR2 from the germline V gene are SGHTA and FQGTGA. V gave up 0 bases and J gave up 4 bases; unmatched junction bases: 7. This CDR3 spans 16 amino acids. The CDR3 region is CASSLTGASGIYEQYF. The CDR3 DNA reads as TGTGCCAGCAGCTTAACGGGGGCTAGCGGGATTTACGAGCAGTACTTC.

CDR3 sequence: CASSVSGGRTEAFF. The CDR3 DNA reads as TGTGCCAGTAGTGTTAGTGGAGGTCGAACTGAAGCTTTCTTT. The rearrangement links TRBV19 to TRBJ1-1; D not certain. V shed 5 bases and J shed 5 bases, with 15 bases lying between them. This CDR3 has 14 residues. Germline CDR1 is LNHDA and CDR2 is SQIVND (reference sequence).

The rearrangement uses TRBV7-3 and TRBJ1-1, with D possibly matching TRBD1 (6 bases). This CDR3 contains 15 residues. V was trimmed by 6 bases and J by 4 bases, leaving 18 bases between them. CDR1 and CDR2 from the germline V gene are SGHTA and FQGTGA. CDR3 in amino acids: CASRKEGGVGTEAFF. CDR3 bases: TGTGCCAGCAGGAAAGAAGGGGGAGTCGGCACTGAAGCTTTCTTT.

The chain recombines TRBV28 with TRBJ2-1, with TRBD1 matching over 12 bases. CDR1 is MDHEN, CDR2 SYDVKM, per germline. After removal of 3 bases from V and 15 bases from J, the junction contained 6 bases not matched to a gene. This CDR3 has 13 residues. This CDR3 is CASSLGTGGFPFF. CDR3 nucleotides: TGTGCCAGCAGTTTGGGGACAGGGGGCTTTCCGTTCTTC.

In the case of this clone: Additional DNA sequences in this sample encode the identical CDR3. The chain joins TRBV5-1 to TRBJ2-7; TRBD2 might be the D (7 bases). Germline V CDR1 and CDR2: SGHRS, YFSETQ. V was pared by 1 base and J by 2 bases, with 13 bases between. CDR3 length equals 15 residues. CDR3 loop: CASSLIPGGPYEQYF. The DNA for the CDR3 is TGCGCCAGCAGCTTGATTCCGGGGGGCCCCTACGAGCAGTACTTC.

The CDR3 loop is CASSQENYGYTF. Written as DNA, the CDR3 is TGCGCCAGCAGCCAAGAAAACTATGGCTACACCTTC. The V and J genes are TRBV4-3 and TRBJ1-2; no reliable D call. The V end lost 0 bases, the J end lost 2 bases, and 1 base lay between the germline ends. Germline V gene lookup returns CDR1 LGHNA and CDR2 YSLEER. The CDR3 is 12 residues long.

In this sample, this clone turned up once. The CDR3 DNA is TGTGCCAGCAGCCTTAGCGGGAGCACAGATACGCAGTATTTT. Its translation: CASSLSGSTDTQYF. The rearrangement joins TRBV7-8 to TRBJ2-3, with 7 bases identical to TRBD2. J was trimmed by 0 bases and V by 5 bases; bases with no gene match: 2. This CDR3 contains 14 residues. The germline V gene encodes CDR1 SGHVS and CDR2 FQNEAQ.

V and J are TRBV10-1 and TRBJ1-1; D is undetermined. Germline values: CDR1 WNHNN, CDR2 SYGVQD (reference sequence). V was pared by 1 base and J by 0 bases, with 12 bases between. The CDR3 consists of 16 residues. The CDR3 bases are TGCGCCAGCAGTGAGTACGCGGGGAGATTGAACACTGAAGCTTTCTTT. Protein sequence: CASSEYAGRLNTEAFF.

The genes are TRBV7-6 and TRBJ2-7; D is unresolved. Trimming removed 2 bases from V and 3 bases from J, with 11 bases in between. From germline, CDR1 is SGHVS and CDR2 FNYEAQ. The CDR3 contains 14 residues. The CDR3 DNA follows: TGTGCCAGCAGCTTAACAATGGCCAACTACGAGCAGTACTTC. Its translation is CASSLTMANYEQYF.

V usage is TRBV7-8 and J usage is TRBJ1-1; 11 bases fit TRBD1. Per germline, CDR1 SGHVS and CDR2 FQNEAQ. The junction had 11 bases not matched to a gene; V was cut back by 5 bases and J by 0 bases. This CDR3 region has 18 residues. CDR3 in DNA: TGTGCCAGCAGCCGCTCCGGGACAGGGGGGCATATGAACACTGAAGCTTTCTTT. Its protein is CASSRSGTGGHMNTEAFF.

Notes on this clone: The sample contains more than one DNA sequence encoding this CDR3. The genes are TRBV2 and TRBJ2-2, with D unresolved. Germline-derived CDR1 and CDR2 are SNHLY and FYNNEI. Trimming pared 7 bases from V and 1 base from J, leaving 4 bases between. The CDR3 totals 12 residues. The CDR3 DNA is TGTGCCAGCACTAGGAACACCGGGGAGCTGTTTTTT. Protein product: CASTRNTGELFF. The variable domain in full, with the rest retrieved from reference TRBV2 and TRBJ2-2, is EPEVTQTPSHQVTQMGQEVILRCVPISNHLYFYWYRQILGQKVEFLVSFYNNEISEKSEIFDDQFSVERPDGSNFTLKIRSTKLEDSAMYFCASTRNTGELFFGEGSRLTVL.

Details on this clone: Other DNA sequences in the sample encode the same CDR3. V gene TRBV27 combines with J gene TRBJ2-7; 7 bases match TRBD2. V lost 2 bases, J lost 3 bases, and 4 bases stayed unmatched. In germline, CDR1 is MNHEY, CDR2 SMNVEV (reference sequence). The CDR3 spans 14 residues. The DNA for the CDR3 is TGTGCCAGCAGTTTAGGCGGGAGAGGCTACGAGCAGTACTTC. Translating it yields CASSLGGRGYEQYF.

The chain joins TRBV19 to TRBJ1-1; TRBD1 might be the D (6 bases). In germline, CDR1 is LNHDA, CDR2 SQIVND (reference sequence). CDR3 size: 14 residues. V lost 8 bases to trimming and J lost 4 bases, with 17 bases between them. The CDR3 sequence is CASEGGGSSTEAFF. CDR3 bases: TGTGCCAGTGAAGGGGGTGGAAGTAGCACTGAAGCTTTCTTT.

V gene TRBV10-3 combines with J gene TRBJ1-4, with 7 bases identical to TRBD1. Germline assignment: CDR1 ENHRY and CDR2 SYGVKD. The CDR3 spans 13 residues. V shed 10 bases and J 3 bases; nucleotides not matched to a gene: 5. Here the CDR3 DNA reads TGTGCCACCTCGACAGGGCCTAATGAAAAACTGTTTTTT. Its translation: CATSTGPNEKLFF.

The sample holds a few counts of this clone. V is TRBV5-1 and J is TRBJ1-3; D unresolved. The CDR3 spans 14 residues. Germline V gene data show CDR1 as SGHRS and CDR2 as YFSETQ. V dropped 4 bases and J dropped 1 base, with 9 bases sitting between them. The CDR3 DNA reads as TGCGCCAGCAGCCCTGACATATCTGGAAACACCATATATTTT. Translating it yields CASSPDISGNTIYF.

This clone appeared once. The genes are TRBV5-8 and TRBJ1-1, with D possibly being TRBD1 (5 bases). CDR3 length: 14 amino acids. Trimming pared 4 bases from V and 4 bases from J, leaving 14 bases between. Germline assignment: CDR1 SGHTS and CDR2 YDEGEE. The DNA for the CDR3 is TGTGCCAGCAGCCACTTACAGAGGGGCACTGAAGCTTTCTTT. It encodes CASSHLQRGTEAFF.

With respect to this clone: A read error likely explains this, since a far larger clone differs by one base. At the DNA level, this CDR3 is encoded by other sequences in the same sample as well. V is TRBV30 and J is TRBJ1-2, with 7 positions matching TRBD1. This CDR3 comprises 14 residues. Germline V CDR1 and CDR2: GTSNPN, SVGIG (reference sequence). J was trimmed by 5 bases and V by 2 bases; bases with no gene match: 8. CDR3 loop: CAWSQGGTLYGYTF. CDR3 in DNA: TGTGCCTGGAGTCAAGGGGGCACACTTTATGGCTACACCTTC.

The chain uses TRBV11-2 and TRBJ2-2; TRBD2 agrees at 11 bases. Germline values: CDR1 SGHAT, CDR2 FQNNGV. The CDR3 loop spans 16 amino acids. The V gene end was trimmed by 4 bases and the J gene end by 2 bases; junction bases not matched to a gene: 3. CDR3 sequence (DNA): TGTGCCAGCAGCTATACTAGCGGGAGAAACACCGGGGAGCTGTTTTTT. Translated, it gives CASSYTSGRNTGELFF. Based on the CDR3 plus reference TRBV11-2 and TRBJ2-2, the full variable domain is EAGVAQSPRYKIIEKRQSVAFWCNPISGHATLYWYQQILGQGPKLLIQFQNNGVVDDSQLPKDRFSAERLKGVDSTLKIQPAKLEDSAVYLCASSYTSGRNTGELFFGEGSRLTVL.

The chain uses TRBV6-5 and TRBJ2-7, with D perhaps matching TRBD1 (6 bases). The V gene's germline CDR1 is MNHEY and CDR2 SVGAGI. This CDR3 has 14 residues. Trimming shortened V by 2 bases and J by 4 bases, and 12 bases separated the two germline ends. CDR3 amino acids: CASSYQQGVYEQYF. The CDR3 coding sequence is TGTGCCAGCAGTTACCAACAGGGAGTTTACGAGCAGTACTTC.

The chain couples TRBV2 to TRBJ1-4; 9 bases map to TRBD1. Germline CDR1 reads SNHLY; CDR2 reads FYNNEI. Losses at the gene ends were 7 bases for V and 11 bases for J; bases not matched to a gene: 8. CDR3 length: 13 residues. CDR3 in amino acids: CASTGTGLPKLFF. In DNA, the CDR3 is TGTGCCAGCACCGGGACAGGGCTACCCAAACTGTTTTTT.

The J gene is TRBJ2-5, the V gene TRBV30, with 7 positions matching TRBD2. The end of the DNA aligns better with TRBJ2-7, so the J call may be wrong. The CDR3 runs 16 residues. Germline V gives CDR1 GTSNPN, CDR2 SVGIG (reference sequence). The CDR3 sequence: CAWTPPLLAITYEQYF. CDR3 in DNA: TGTGCCTGGACCCCCCCCCTACTAGCGATCACCTACGAGCAGTACTTC.

This sequence joins TRBV28 and TRBJ1-4; TRBD1 matches 7 bases. The CDR3 has 17 residues. V trimming: 4 bases; J trimming: 5 bases; junction bases outside the gene matches: 13. The germline gives CDR1 MDHEN, CDR2 SYDVKM. CDR3 protein: CASSSPGQISLNEKLFF. The CDR3 bases are TGTGCCAGCAGTTCACCGGGACAGATCTCCTTGAATGAAAAACTGTTTTTT.

The genes are TRBV12-5 and TRBJ2-1, with 10 bases lining up with TRBD2. This CDR3 has 15 residues. The V and J ends lost 6 bases and 5 bases, in that order; junction bases with no gene match: 7. Germline assignment: CDR1 LGHNT and CDR2 FRNRAP. CDR3 nucleotides: TGTGCTAGTGGACACGGACTAGCGGTTCACAATGAGCAGTTCTTC. Translating gives CASGHGLAVHNEQFF.